One sample yielded the 5 T cell receptor beta chains listed below, sequenced in a study of CD8+ T cells in alopecia areata. The sequencing template was cDNA reverse transcribed from extracted RNA. Assay: immunoSEQ multiplex PCR; the TCRdb copy retains only in-frame clones and omits some. The table lists 100,000 to 150,000 clones, around 50% of them singletons. Here the sequenced sample was CD4+ T cells sorted from blood, taken at week 0. The receptors were sampled from a human donor with alopecia areata.

V usage is TRBV11-3 and J usage is TRBJ1-5, with TRBD1 matching 9 bases. The V and J ends lost 5 bases and 7 bases, in that order; junction bases with no gene match: 6. CDR3 length equals 14 residues. Germline lookup yields CDR1 SGHNT and CDR2 YENEEA. The CDR3 spells CASSLQGAGQPQHF. The CDR3 DNA follows: TGTGCCAGCAGCCTACAGGGGGCGGGACAGCCCCAGCATTTT.

In its sample, this clone was seen a few times. V usage is TRBV29-1 and J usage is TRBJ1-1, with D possibly matching TRBD1 (6 bases). With 6 bases removed from V and 0 bases from J, the gap between germline ends came to 17 bases. Germline CDR1 is SQVTM and CDR2 is ANQGSEA. The CDR3 length is 15 residues. The CDR3 DNA follows: TGCAGCGTGGAAAGACAGGCTTTGATGAACACTGAAGCTTTCTTT. It encodes CSVERQALMNTEAFF.

This chain uses TRBV19 with TRBJ1-5; the D is unclear. CDR3 length: 12 amino acids. The germline CDR1 and CDR2 sequences are LNHDA and SQIVND (reference sequence). Deletions cut 9 bases from V and 1 base from J, with 7 bases between. CDR3 residues: CASQWSNQPQHF. In DNA, the CDR3 is TGTGCCAGCCAATGGAGCAATCAGCCCCAGCATTTT. The full variable domain, with the rest looked up from reference TRBV19 and TRBJ1-5, is DGGITQSPKYLFRKEGQNVTLSCEQNLNHDAMYWYRQDPGQGLRLIYYSQIVNDFQKGDIAEGYSVSREKKESFPLTVTSAQKNPTAFYLCASQWSNQPQHFGDGTRLSIL.

The chain is built from TRBV19 and TRBJ1-6, with D unclear. This CDR3 is built from 14 residues. Trimming took off 5 bases at V and 0 bases at J, with 5 bases between the two ends. From germline, CDR1 is LNHDA and CDR2 SQIVND (reference sequence). As DNA, the CDR3 is TGTGCCAGTAGTGAAAGCTCCTATAATTCACCCCTCCACTTT. Amino acid sequence: CASSESSYNSPLHF.

This clone was picked up a small number of times. The rearrangement uses TRBV10-3 and TRBJ1-4; no clear D gene. Per germline, CDR1 ENHRY and CDR2 SYGVKD. CDR3 length: 14 amino acids. Trimming removed 3 bases from V and 2 bases from J, with 7 bases in between. CDR3 region: CAISDRPTNEKLFF. DNA for the CDR3: TGTGCCATCAGTGACCGGCCCACTAATGAAAAACTGTTTTTT.